This T cell receptor beta chain originates from a study of early T cells in non-severe SARS-CoV-2 infection. The CDR3 has 12 residues. Germline-derived CDR1 and CDR2 are ENHRY and SYGVKD. The TCR library protocol attached unique molecular identifiers to the individual cDNA molecules. TCRdb fed the 5' RACE reads into MiXCR, producing one record per CDR3 protein. Of 55,000 to 65,000 distinct CDR3 sequences in the sample, approximately 9% were seen once. Regarding this clonotype: The junction departs from the called germline gene at one end, perhaps through a read error.

The TCR was taken from an adult who was a healthcare worker with PCR-confirmed SARS-CoV-2 infection or an uninfected control (not recorded which). This chain links TRBV10-3 with TRBJ1-1; D gene unclear. Sequenced: whole blood. The CDR3 sequence is CVISVRNTEAFF. The CDR3 DNA reads as TGTGTCATCAGTGTAAGAAACACTGAAGCTTTCTTT.